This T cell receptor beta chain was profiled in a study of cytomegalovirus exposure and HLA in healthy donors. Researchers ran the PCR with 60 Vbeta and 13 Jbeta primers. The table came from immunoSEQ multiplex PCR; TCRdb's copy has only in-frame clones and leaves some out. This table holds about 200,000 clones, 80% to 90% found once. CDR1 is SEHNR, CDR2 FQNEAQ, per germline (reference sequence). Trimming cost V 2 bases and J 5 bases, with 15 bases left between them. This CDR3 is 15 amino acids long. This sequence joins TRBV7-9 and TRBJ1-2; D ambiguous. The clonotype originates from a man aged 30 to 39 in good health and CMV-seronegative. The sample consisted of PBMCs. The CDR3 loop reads CASSLSSSAAYGYTF. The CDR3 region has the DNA TGTGCCAGCAGCTTATCCTCCAGTGCTGCATATGGCTACACCTTC.